These 24 T cell receptor beta chains were sequenced from one sample in a study of blood T cell repertoires in COVID-19. Sequencing was performed with immunoSEQ multiplex PCR; in TCRdb, only in-frame clones are kept and a portion is missing. The sample lists just over 50,000 clones; approximately 84% were seen once. Input material: peripheral blood. Source of these receptors: a human donor with active COVID-19. The donor label of this sample is uncertain.

The chain combines TRBV7-2 with TRBJ1-2; 7 bases are shared with TRBD1. From germline, CDR1 is SGHTA and CDR2 FQGNSA. The V gene end was trimmed by 2 bases and the J gene end by 8 bases; junction bases not matched to a gene: 5. The CDR3 is 13 amino acids. For the CDR3, the DNA is TGTGCCAGCAGCTTAACAGGGGTTGGAGGCTACACCTTC. Its protein product is CASSLTGVGGYTF.

The chain joins TRBV5-6 to TRBJ1-1, with no clear D. Trimming removed 4 bases at V and 1 base at J, with 5 bases between. The CDR3 extends over 12 amino acids. From germline, CDR1 is SGHDT and CDR2 YYEEEE. CDR3 in amino acids: CASSPGNTEAFF. Written as DNA, the CDR3 is TGTGCCAGCAGCCCGGGGAACACTGAAGCTTTCTTT.

This clone was seen a few times. V and J are TRBV24-1 and TRBJ2-2; D possibly corresponds to TRBD1 (5 bases). V lost 5 bases and J lost 2, with 26 bases in between. The CDR3 length is 20 residues. Germline V CDR1 and CDR2: KGHDR, SFDVKD. CDR3 in DNA: TGTGCCACCAGTGGCCCCAGGCCAGGGAAGAGCGCCAGCAACACCGGGGAGCTGTTTTTT. It encodes CATSGPRPGKSASNTGELFF.

The V and J genes are TRBV7-9 and TRBJ1-1; unclear D gene. Trimming removed 3 bases from V and 2 bases from J, with 10 bases in between. The CDR3 contains 14 residues. Germline CDR1 is SEHNR and CDR2 is FQNEAQ (reference sequence). CDR3 nucleotides: TGTGCCAGCAGCTTGGGAGCCTATAACACTGAAGCTTTCTTT. This gives the protein CASSLGAYNTEAFF. The variable domain in full, with the rest retrieved from reference TRBV7-9 and TRBJ1-1, is DTGVSQNPRHKITKRGQNVTFRCDPISEHNRLYWYRQTLGQGPEFLTYFQNEAQLEKSRLLSDRFSAERPKGSFSTLEIQRTEQGDSAMYLCASSLGAYNTEAFFGQGTRLTVV.

V gene TRBV4-3 combines with J gene TRBJ1-4; D is uncertain. Germline V gene lookup returns CDR1 LGHNA and CDR2 YSLEER. The CDR3 is 18 amino acids. Trimming removed 0 bases at V and 4 bases at J, with 18 bases between. The CDR3 DNA reads as TGCGCCAGCAGCCAAGACCCCCCGGGAACCCGGGGTAATGAAAAACTGTTTTTT. Translated: CASSQDPPGTRGNEKLFF.

The V and J genes are TRBV5-4 and TRBJ2-5, with 7 bases aligning to TRBD1. The junction had 4 bases not matched to a gene; V was cut back by 6 bases and J by 2 bases. Germline V CDR1 and CDR2: SGHNT, YYREEE (reference sequence). This CDR3 region has 13 residues. DNA for the CDR3: TGTGCCAGCACCCTGGGACAGCAAGAGACCCAGTACTTC. It translates to CASTLGQQETQYF.

The J gene is TRBJ2-3, the V gene TRBV7-9, with D possibly matching TRBD2 (6 bases). V dropped 5 bases and J dropped 0 bases, with 15 bases sitting between them. The CDR3 is made up of 16 amino acids. Germline CDR1 reads SEHNR; CDR2 reads FQNEAQ (reference sequence). The CDR3 sequence is CASSAGTGGSTDTQYF. CDR3 nucleotide sequence: TGTGCCAGCAGCGCCGGGACTGGGGGGAGCACAGATACGCAGTATTTT.

The sample holds a few counts of this clone. The chain is built from TRBV7-2 and TRBJ1-3; weak D call: TRBD1 (6 bases). The CDR3 sequence is 17 residues long. Germline V CDR1 and CDR2: SGHTA, FQGNSA. Trimming pared 4 bases from V and 2 bases from J, leaving 18 bases between. In nucleotides, the CDR3 is TGTGCCAGCAGCTCTCCCAACACTCGACAGGCTGGAAACACCATATATTTT. Translating gives CASSSPNTRQAGNTIYF.

The rearrangement links TRBV21-1 to TRBJ1-5; the table gives TRBD1 as D, unverified against the DNA. TRBV21-1 is noted as a pseudogene. The CDR3 runs 17 residues. CDR3 loop: CASSIPPSHSSNQPQHF. CDR3 in DNA: TGTGCCAGCAGCATCCCCCCTTCCCACAGTAGCAATCAGCCCCAGCATTTT.

The chain recombines TRBV11-2 with TRBJ2-2; TRBD2 matches at 9 bases. Unmatched junction bases numbered 4, after V lost 1 base and J lost 4 bases. CDR3 size: 16 residues. The germline CDR1 and CDR2 sequences are SGHAT and FQNNGV. CDR3 in DNA: TGTGCCAGCAGCTTAGTGGCTAGCGGGGTCACCGGGGAGCTGTTTTTT. This sequence encodes CASSLVASGVTGELFF.

This clone showed up just once. The chain uses TRBV6-6 and TRBJ2-3; TRBD2 agrees at 11 bases. The CDR3 runs 16 residues. Germline V gene data show CDR1 as MNHNY and CDR2 as SVGAGI (reference sequence). V shed 6 bases, J shed 3 bases, and the junction held 8 bases outside the gene matches. The CDR3 DNA sequence: TGTGCCAGCAGCACTAGACTAGCGGGGAAGACAGATACGCAGTATTTT. Amino acid sequence: CASSTRLAGKTDTQYF.

V is TRBV19 and J is TRBJ2-6; 7 bases map to TRBD1. With V trimmed by 3 bases and J by 1 base, 9 bases remained unmatched. Germline CDR1 is LNHDA and CDR2 is SQIVND (reference sequence). The CDR3 totals 18 residues. For the CDR3, the DNA is TGTGCCAGTAGTATTCTGGCGGACAGGTGGTCTGGGGCCAACGTCCTGACTTTC. Translation: CASSILADRWSGANVLTF.

Turning to this clone: An end of the junction does not agree with germline; a read error may underlie this. The V gene is TRBV7-7, the J gene TRBJ2-7; 9 nucleotides agree with TRBD1. The germline V gene encodes CDR1 SSHAT and CDR2 FNYEAQ (reference sequence). This CDR3 contains 15 residues. CDR3 amino acids: CASSLGTGSSYEQYF. CDR3 nucleotides: TGTGCTAGCAGCCTTGGGACAGGGAGCTCCTACGAGCAGTACTTC.

The V and J genes are TRBV7-8 and TRBJ1-1; 10 bases agree with TRBD1. This CDR3 has 15 amino acids. Germline values: CDR1 SGHVS, CDR2 FQNEAQ. Trimming cost V 5 bases and J 4 bases; bases outside gene matches: 7. The CDR3 DNA sequence: TGTGCCAGCAGCCATACCGGGACAGGGGTCACTGAAGCTTTCTTT. It codes for CASSHTGTGVTEAFF.

The V call is TRBV5-4, the J call TRBJ2-1; the match to TRBD2 covers 10 bases. The V gene end was trimmed by 3 bases and the J gene end by 4 bases; junction bases not matched to a gene: 4. Germline CDR1 and CDR2: SGHNT and YYREEE (reference sequence). This CDR3 region has 15 residues. CDR3 sequence reads: CASSSELAGYNEQFF. In nucleotides, the CDR3 is TGTGCCAGCAGCTCGGAACTAGCGGGGTACAATGAGCAGTTCTTC.

The chain has TRBV27 and TRBJ2-2, with 12 bases lining up with TRBD2. CDR3 length equals 19 residues. With V trimmed by 6 bases and J by 2 bases, 13 bases remained unmatched. The germline gives CDR1 MNHEY, CDR2 SMNVEV (reference sequence). The CDR3 is CASRPTPLAGGLNTGELFF. The DNA for the CDR3 is TGTGCCAGCAGACCCACCCCCCTAGCGGGGGGGCTTAACACCGGGGAGCTGTTTTTT.

V is TRBV5-1 and J is TRBJ2-2, with a weak D call TRBD2 (6 bases). The CDR3 has 15 amino acids. The germline gives CDR1 SGHRS, CDR2 YFSETQ. The germline V and J ends were trimmed by 7 bases and 4 bases, with 17 bases remaining between them. The CDR3 bases are TGCGCCAGCGGATACGGGACTTTAGGCACCGGGGAGCTGTTTTTT. It encodes CASGYGTLGTGELFF.

Regarding this clone: The junction departs from the called germline gene at one end, perhaps through a read error. The V call is TRBV7-7, the J call TRBJ2-2; 7 nucleotides match TRBD1. CDR1 is SSHAT, CDR2 FNYEAQ, per germline (reference sequence). The CDR3 loop spans 15 amino acids. In DNA, the CDR3 is TGTGCTAGCAGCTTAGTACAGGGGACCACCGGGGAGCTGTTTTTT. Translating it yields CASSLVQGTTGELFF. Based on the CDR3 plus reference TRBV7-7 and TRBJ2-2, the full variable domain is GAGVSQSPRYKVTKRGQDVTLRCDPISSHATLYWYQQALGQGPEFLTYFNYEAQPDKSGLPSDRFSAERPEGSISTLTIQRTEQRDSAMYRCASSLVQGTTGELFFGEGSRLTVL.

V and J are TRBV7-2 and TRBJ2-5, with 16 positions matching TRBD2. The CDR3 extends over 18 amino acids. J lost 5 bases, V lost 0 bases, and 6 bases had no gene match. Germline CDR1 is SGHTA and CDR2 is FQGNSA. The CDR3 DNA follows: TGTGCCAGCAGCTTAGCCCCGGGACTAGCGGGGGGGCGGGAGACCCAGTACTTC. As protein: CASSLAPGLAGGRETQYF.

The count of this clone is one. The sample contains more than one DNA sequence encoding this CDR3. The rearrangement links TRBV5-1 to TRBJ1-4, with 8 bases identical to TRBD1. Per germline, CDR1 SGHRS and CDR2 YFSETQ. With V trimmed by 0 bases and J by 3 bases, 4 bases remained unmatched. The CDR3 covers 16 residues. DNA of the CDR3: TGCGCCAGCAGCTTGGCTCCACAGGGGGCTAATGAAAAACTGTTTTTT. Translation gives CASSLAPQGANEKLFF.

The chain carries TRBV11-3 and TRBJ2-3; D gene uncertain. Trimming pared 1 base from V and 0 bases from J, leaving 5 bases between. CDR3 length equals 14 residues. Germline values: CDR1 SGHNT, CDR2 YENEEA. The CDR3 loop is CASSLGRSTDTQYF. CDR3 DNA sequence: TGTGCCAGCAGCTTAGGCAGGAGCACAGATACGCAGTATTTT. The whole variable domain, filled in from reference TRBV11-3 and TRBJ2-3, reads EAGVVQSPRYKIIEKKQPVAFWCNPISGHNTLYWYLQNLGQGPELLIRYENEEAVDDSQLPKDRFSAERLKGVDSTLKIQPAELGDSAVYLCASSLGRSTDTQYFGPGTRLTVL.

The CDR3 is CASSLASGYTGELFF. Here the CDR3 DNA reads TGCGCCAGCAGCTTGGCCAGCGGGTACACCGGGGAGCTGTTTTTT. This rearrangement joins TRBV5-1 to TRBJ2-2; possibly TRBD2 for D (6 bases). Germline V lookup: CDR1 SGHRS, CDR2 YFSETQ. This CDR3 has 15 residues. Trimming removed 0 bases from V and 3 bases from J, with 9 bases in between.

The gene calls are TRBV12-3 or TRBV12-4 and TRBJ2-7; 7 nucleotides align to TRBD2. Germline trimming cut 3 bases from V and 3 bases from J; bases unmatched to any gene: 2. The CDR3 is made up of 13 amino acids. The CDR3 is CASSFGGIYEQYF. Written as DNA, the CDR3 is TGTGCCAGCAGTTTCGGGGGGATCTACGAGCAGTACTTC.

This sequence joins TRBV25-1 and TRBJ1-1; D unresolved. Germline CDR1 is MGHDK and CDR2 is SYGVNS. The germline V and J ends were trimmed by 8 bases and 9 bases, with 16 bases remaining between them. The CDR3 is made up of 12 amino acids. The CDR3 reads CASLGFAGKAFF. CDR3 coding DNA: TGTGCCAGCCTAGGGTTCGCGGGAAAAGCTTTCTTT. The full variable domain, rest sourced from reference TRBV25-1 and TRBJ1-1, is EADIYQTPRYLVIGTGKKITLECSQTMGHDKMYWYQQDPGMELHLIHYSYGVNSTEKGDLSSESTVSRIRTEHFPLTLESARPSHTSQYLCASLGFAGKAFFGQGTRLTVV.